This T cell receptor (beta chain) was captured by sequencing in a study of T cells in Graves' hyperthyroidism and ophthalmopathy. Study-level findings and limits: Among thyroid clonotypes expanded above 0.001, most also appeared in blood. The model forecast ophthalmopathy, anticipating it by a median approximately 6 months before onset.

The length of the CDR3 is 12 residues. V gave up 6 bases and J gave up 10 bases, with 13 bases separating them. CDR1 and CDR2 from the germline V gene are MNHNS and SASEGT. Clinical symptoms, serum thyroxine and TRAb, thyroid ultrasound and orbital computed tomography were used for the diagnoses. PBMCs were sourced from around 10 ml fresh peripheral blood. TCR beta CDR3 regions were amplified from RNA. First-round RT-PCR of the TCR CDR3 relied on the HTBI primer set. TCRdb used MiXCR to reprocess the multiplex PCR reads, holding one entry per CDR3 protein. The sample includes 280,000 or so distinct CDR3 sequences, less than 30% of them seen just once. This clonotype has a count of ten or more. The target antigen is unknown.

The J gene is TRBJ2-1, the V gene TRBV6-1, with D perhaps being TRBD1 or TRBD2 (5 bases each). The receptor comes from a man aged 40-50 years with Graves' hyperthyroidism that later progressed to Graves' ophthalmopathy. The specimen was blood. The DNA for the CDR3 is TGTGCCAGCAGGAGGGGCTTGGGGGAGCAGTTCTTC. Translation gives CASRRGLGEQFF.